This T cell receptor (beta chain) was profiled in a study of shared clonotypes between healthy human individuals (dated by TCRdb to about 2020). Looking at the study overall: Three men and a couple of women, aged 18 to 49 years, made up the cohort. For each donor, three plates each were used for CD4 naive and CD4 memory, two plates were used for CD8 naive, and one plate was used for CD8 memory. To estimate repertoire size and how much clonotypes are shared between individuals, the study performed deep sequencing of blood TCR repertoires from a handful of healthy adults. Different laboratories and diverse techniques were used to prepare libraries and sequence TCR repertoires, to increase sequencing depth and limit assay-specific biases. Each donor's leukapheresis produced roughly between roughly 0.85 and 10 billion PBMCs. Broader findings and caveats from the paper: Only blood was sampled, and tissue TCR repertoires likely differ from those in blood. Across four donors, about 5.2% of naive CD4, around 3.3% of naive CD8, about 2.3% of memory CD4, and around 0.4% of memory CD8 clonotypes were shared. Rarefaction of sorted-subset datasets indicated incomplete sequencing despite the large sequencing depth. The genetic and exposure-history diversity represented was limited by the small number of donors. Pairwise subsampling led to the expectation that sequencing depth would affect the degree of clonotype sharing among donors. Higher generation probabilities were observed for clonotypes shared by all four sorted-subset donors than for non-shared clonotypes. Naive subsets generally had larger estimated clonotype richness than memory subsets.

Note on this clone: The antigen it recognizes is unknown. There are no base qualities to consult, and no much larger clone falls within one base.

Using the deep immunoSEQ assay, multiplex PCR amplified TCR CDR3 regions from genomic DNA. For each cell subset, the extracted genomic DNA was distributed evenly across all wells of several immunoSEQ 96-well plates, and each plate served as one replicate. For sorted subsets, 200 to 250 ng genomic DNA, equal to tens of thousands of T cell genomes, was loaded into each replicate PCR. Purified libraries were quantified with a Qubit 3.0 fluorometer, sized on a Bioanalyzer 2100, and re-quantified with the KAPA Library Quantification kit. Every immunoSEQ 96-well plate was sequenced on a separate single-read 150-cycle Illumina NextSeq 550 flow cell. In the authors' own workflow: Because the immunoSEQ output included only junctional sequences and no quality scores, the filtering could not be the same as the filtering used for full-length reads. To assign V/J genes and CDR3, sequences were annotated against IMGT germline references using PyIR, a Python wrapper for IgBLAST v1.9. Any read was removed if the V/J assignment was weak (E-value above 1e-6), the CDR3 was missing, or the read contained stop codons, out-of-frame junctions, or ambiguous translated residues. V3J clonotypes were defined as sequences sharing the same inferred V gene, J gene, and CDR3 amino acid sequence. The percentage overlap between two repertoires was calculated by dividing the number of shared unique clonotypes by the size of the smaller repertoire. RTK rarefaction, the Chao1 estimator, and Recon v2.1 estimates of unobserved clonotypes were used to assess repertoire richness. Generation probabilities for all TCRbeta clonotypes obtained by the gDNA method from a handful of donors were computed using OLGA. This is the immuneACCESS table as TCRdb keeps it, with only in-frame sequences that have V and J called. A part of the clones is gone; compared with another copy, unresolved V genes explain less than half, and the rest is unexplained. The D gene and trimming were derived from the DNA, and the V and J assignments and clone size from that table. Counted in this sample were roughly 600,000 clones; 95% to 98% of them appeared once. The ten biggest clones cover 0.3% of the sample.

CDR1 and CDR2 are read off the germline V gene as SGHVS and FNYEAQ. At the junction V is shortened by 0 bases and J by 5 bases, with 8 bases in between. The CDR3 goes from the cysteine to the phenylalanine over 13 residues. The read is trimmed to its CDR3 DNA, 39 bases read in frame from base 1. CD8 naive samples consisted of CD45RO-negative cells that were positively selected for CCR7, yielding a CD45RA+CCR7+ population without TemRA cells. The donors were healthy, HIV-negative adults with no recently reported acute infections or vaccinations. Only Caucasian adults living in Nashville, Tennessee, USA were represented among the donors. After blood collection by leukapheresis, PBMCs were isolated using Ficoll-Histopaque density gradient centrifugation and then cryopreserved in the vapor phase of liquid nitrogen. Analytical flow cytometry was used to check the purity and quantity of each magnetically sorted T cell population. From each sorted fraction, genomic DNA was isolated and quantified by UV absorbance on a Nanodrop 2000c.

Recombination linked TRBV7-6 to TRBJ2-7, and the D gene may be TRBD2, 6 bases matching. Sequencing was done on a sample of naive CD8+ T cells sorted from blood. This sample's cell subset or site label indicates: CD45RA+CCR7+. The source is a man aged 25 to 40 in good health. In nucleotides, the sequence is TGTGCCAGCAGCTTAGCGGGCGGGGACGAGCAGTACTTC. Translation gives CASSLAGGDEQYF.